The 28 T cell receptor beta chains given below trace back to one sample, sequenced in a study of cytomegalovirus exposure and HLA in healthy donors. In the PCR, 60 Vbeta and 13 Jbeta primers were used. Only in-frame clones appear in the TCRdb table, and some are missing; sequencing was by immunoSEQ multiplex PCR. The table records about 110,000 clones, roughly 87% of them present only once. Sequencing used PBMCs. The receptors stem from a man aged 25-45 years in good health and CMV-seropositive.

This chain joins TRBV5-1 and TRBJ1-4; D unclear. Germline loops: CDR1 SGHRS, CDR2 YFSETQ. This CDR3 contains 15 residues. V was clipped by 0 bases and J by 1 base, with 7 bases between them. The CDR3 region is CASSLATGTNEKLFF. CDR3 nucleotides: TGCGCCAGCAGCTTGGCCACGGGAACTAATGAAAAACTGTTTTTT.

The chain recombines TRBV2 with TRBJ2-3, with TRBD2 matching 12 bases. J lost 0 bases, V lost 2 bases, and 6 bases had no gene match. The CDR3 has 18 amino acids. Germline assignment: CDR1 SNHLY and CDR2 FYNNEI. The CDR3: CASSEWLAGGPSTDTQYF. The CDR3 region has the DNA TGTGCCAGCAGTGAATGGCTAGCGGGGGGGCCGAGCACAGATACGCAGTATTTT.

J is TRBJ1-2 and V is TRBV27; possibly TRBD1 for D (5 bases). V lost 2 bases, J lost 0 bases, and 13 bases lay in between. Per the germline V gene, CDR1 is MNHEY and CDR2 is SMNVEV (reference sequence). This CDR3 has 16 residues. Here the CDR3 DNA reads TGTGCCAGCAGTTTACAGGGTCGAGTAGCTAACTATGGCTACACCTTC. Translation gives CASSLQGRVANYGYTF.

The V gene is TRBV6-5, the J gene TRBJ1-1; perhaps TRBD1 as D (5 bases). The CDR3 is 14 residues long. Germline CDR1 is MNHEY and CDR2 is SVGAGI. V lost 2 bases and J lost 6, with 13 bases in between. Here the CDR3 reads CASSYNQGKPEAFF. The CDR3 region has the DNA TGTGCCAGCAGTTACAACCAGGGAAAACCTGAAGCTTTCTTT.

This clone came up a few times. The chain has TRBV7-2 and TRBJ1-6, with D possibly being TRBD1 (6 bases). The CDR3 loop spans 16 amino acids. Germline V CDR1 and CDR2: SGHTA, FQGNSA. V was pared by 5 bases and J by 2 bases, with 13 bases between. CDR3 coding DNA: TGTGCCAGCAGCCTTTCAGGGGCACCCTATAATTCACCCCTCCACTTT. Protein product: CASSLSGAPYNSPLHF.

This rearrangement joins TRBV19 to TRBJ1-2; TRBD1 agrees at 7 bases. The CDR3 loop spans 16 amino acids. Germline CDR1 and CDR2: LNHDA and SQIVND (reference sequence). V was clipped by 6 bases and J by 0 bases; unmatched bases: 10. The CDR3 loop reads CASSGTGAKANYGYTF. In nucleotides, the CDR3 is TGTGCCAGTAGCGGAACAGGGGCAAAAGCTAACTATGGCTACACCTTC.

The genes are TRBV7-9 and TRBJ2-3, with a tentative D call TRBD2 (6 bases). The V end lost 1 base, the J end lost 2 bases, and 13 bases lay between the germline ends. This CDR3 spans 16 amino acids. Germline CDR1 SEHNR, CDR2 FQNEAQ (reference sequence). CDR3 residues: CASSLGPGDSTDTQYF. CDR3 coding DNA: TGTGCCAGCAGCTTAGGTCCGGGGGACTCCACAGATACGCAGTATTTT.

The chain recombines TRBV6-4 with TRBJ2-1; possibly TRBD1 for D (5 bases). This CDR3 contains 15 residues. V was shortened by 4 bases and J by 0 bases, with 10 bases between the two germline ends. CDR1 MRHNA and CDR2 SNTAGT come from the germline V gene. The CDR3 bases are TGTGCCAGCAGTGCCCAGCAGGGCTCCTACAATGAGCAGTTCTTC. Translated: CASSAQQGSYNEQFF.

Concerning this clone itself: Mismatch with germline at one junction end may stem from a read error. The chain couples TRBV7-9 to TRBJ1-3; D may be TRBD1 (5 bases). The CDR3 contains 16 residues. Germline V gives CDR1 SEHNR, CDR2 FQNEAQ (reference sequence). DNA of the CDR3: TGTTCCAGTTCCACAGTCGCAGGAAGGGGCAGAAACACCATATATTTT. Residues: CSSSTVAGRGRNTIYF.

This clone was picked up one time. The chain links TRBV27 to TRBJ2-2, with D perhaps TRBD1 (6 bases). The CDR3 consists of 16 residues. Trimming shortened V by 5 bases and J by 5 bases, and 18 bases separated the two germline ends. In germline, CDR1 is MNHEY, CDR2 SMNVEV (reference sequence). The CDR3 is CASSPRPGQPTGELFF. The CDR3 bases are TGTGCCAGCAGTCCCCGCCCGGGACAACCAACCGGGGAGCTGTTTTTT.

The chain couples TRBV7-8 to TRBJ2-5; a possible D gene is TRBD2 (7 bases). The CDR3 has 16 amino acids. Germline CDR1 reads SGHVS; CDR2 reads FQNEAQ. V lost 6 bases, J lost 2 bases, and 19 bases lay in between. The CDR3 loop reads CASSPRWGGQQETQYF. DNA for the CDR3: TGTGCCAGCAGTCCGAGGTGGGGGGGGCAACAAGAGACCCAGTACTTC. Variable domain in full (rest from reference TRBV7-8 and TRBJ2-5): GAGVSQSPRYKVAKRGQDVALRCDPISGHVSLFWYQQALGQGPEFLTYFQNEAQLDKSGLPSDRFFAERPEGSVSTLKIQRTQQEDSAVYLCASSPRWGGQQETQYFGPGTRLLVL.

The chain couples TRBV19 to TRBJ2-2; D is unresolved. V gave up 7 bases and J gave up 7 bases, with 13 bases separating them. This CDR3 spans 13 amino acids. The germline CDR1 and CDR2 sequences are LNHDA and SQIVND (reference sequence). The CDR3 DNA is TGTGCCAGTACCCCTGTCGGGTACGGGGAGCTGTTTTTT. It codes for CASTPVGYGELFF.

V is TRBV25-1 and J is TRBJ2-5; TRBD2 is a possible D gene (5 bases). The CDR3 runs 13 residues. The V gene lost 10 bases and the J gene lost 11 bases, with 23 bases spanning the gap. Germline V lookup: CDR1 MGHDK, CDR2 SYGVNS. The CDR3 coding sequence is TGTGCCACCGGAGGTAGTGTCTTGGGTGAGCAGTACTTC. Translated, it gives CATGGSVLGEQYF.

This chain connects TRBV10-1 to TRBJ2-2; D is possibly TRBD2 (5 bases). The CDR3 loop spans 14 amino acids. With 1 base removed from V and 6 bases from J, the gap between germline ends came to 9 bases. Looked up from germline, CDR1 is WNHNN and CDR2 is SYGVQD (reference sequence). This CDR3 is CASSEYEGSGELFF. CDR3 DNA sequence: TGCGCCAGCAGTGAGTACGAGGGCTCCGGGGAGCTGTTTTTT.

Points on this clone: Mismatch with germline at one junction end may stem from a read error. The chain links TRBV19 to TRBJ2-6; the D gene is possibly TRBD1 (5 bases). Germline CDR1 and CDR2: LNHDA and SQIVND (reference sequence). The CDR3 spans 14 residues. CDR3 nucleotide sequence: TGTGCCAGTAGCCGGCAGGCTGGGGCCAACGGCCTGACTTTC. Protein sequence: CASSRQAGANGLTF.

This clone was counted once. The rearrangement joins TRBV5-4 to TRBJ1-2, with 8 bases matching TRBD1. This CDR3 spans 15 amino acids. Germline loops: CDR1 SGHNT, CDR2 YYREEE (reference sequence). Germline trimming cut 3 bases from V and 4 bases from J; bases unmatched to any gene: 8. CDR3 loop: CASSSRQGRAYGYTF. In DNA, the CDR3 is TGTGCCAGCAGCTCGAGACAGGGGCGGGCCTATGGCTACACCTTC.

This rearrangement joins TRBV19 to TRBJ1-1; a possible D gene is TRBD1 (6 bases). The CDR3 extends over 15 amino acids. Trimming took 3 bases from V and 4 from J, leaving 15 bases between them. Germline CDR1 reads LNHDA; CDR2 reads SQIVND (reference sequence). This CDR3 is CASSISVRGLTEAFF. For the CDR3, the DNA is TGTGCCAGTAGTATTTCCGTCAGGGGTCTCACTGAAGCTTTCTTT.

The chain combines TRBV6-1 with TRBJ2-5, with TRBD2 matching 14 bases. The CDR3 sequence is 15 residues long. Looked up from germline, CDR1 is MNHNS and CDR2 is SASEGT. The V segment lost 5 bases and the J segment 4 bases; nucleotides outside the gene matches: 3. CDR3 bases: TGTGCCAGCAGTCCGACTAGCGGGGGGGCAGAGACCCAGTACTTC. Translation gives CASSPTSGGAETQYF.

V is TRBV4-1 and J is TRBJ2-2; D unclear. Germline assignment: CDR1 MGHRA and CDR2 YSYEKL. This CDR3 has 14 amino acids. Between the trimmed V and J ends, which lost 5 bases and 4 bases, there was a span of 11 bases. DNA of the CDR3: TGCGCCAGCAGCTCCGCAGGTCGCACCGGGGAGCTGTTTTTT. The encoded protein is CASSSAGRTGELFF.

V gene TRBV7-9 combines with J gene TRBJ2-2; 8 bases agree with TRBD2. The CDR3 spans 15 residues. With 6 bases clipped from V and 0 bases from J, the junction kept 3 bases outside the gene matches. The germline CDR1 and CDR2 sequences are SEHNR and FQNEAQ (reference sequence). The CDR3 protein is CASSTSGANTGELFF. CDR3 in DNA: TGTGCCAGCAGTACTAGCGGTGCGAACACCGGGGAGCTGTTTTTT.

CDR3 coding DNA: TGTGCCAGCAGTTTCGGACAGGCCCAAGGGGAGACCCAGTACTTC. Translating it yields CASSFGQAQGETQYF. This chain uses TRBV5-6 with TRBJ2-5; 7 nucleotides line up with TRBD1. The V gene end was trimmed by 5 bases and the J gene end by 5 bases; junction bases not matched to a gene: 12. This CDR3 region has 15 residues. Germline lookup yields CDR1 SGHDT and CDR2 YYEEEE.

The sample holds one count of this clone. The CDR3 coding sequence is TGCGCCAGCAGCTTAGTCCCGCGCTCCTATAATTCACCCCTCCACTTT. Its translation is CASSLVPRSYNSPLHF. This chain joins TRBV5-1 and TRBJ1-6; the D is unclear. Trimming took off 2 bases at V and 0 bases at J, with 9 bases between the two ends. Germline V gives CDR1 SGHRS, CDR2 YFSETQ. This CDR3 spans 16 amino acids.

This CDR3 is CASRREGVPYNEQFF. In DNA form, the CDR3 reads TGTGCCAGCAGGAGGGAGGGGGTACCCTACAATGAGCAGTTCTTC. V gene TRBV6-1 combines with J gene TRBJ2-1; D perhaps matches TRBD2 (7 bases). Between the trimmed V and J ends, which lost 6 bases and 2 bases, there was a span of 14 bases. The germline V gene has CDR1 MNHNS and CDR2 SASEGT. The CDR3 loop spans 15 amino acids.

The chain has TRBV25-1 and TRBJ1-6, with D uncertain. CDR3 size: 16 residues. V dropped 4 bases and J dropped 0 bases, with 10 bases sitting between them. Per germline, CDR1 MGHDK and CDR2 SYGVNS. The CDR3 DNA reads TGTGCCAGCAGTGTGCGGGGATCCTCCTATAATTCACCCCTCCACTTT. Protein: CASSVRGSSYNSPLHF.

The chain employs TRBV7-9 and TRBJ2-7; TRBD2 might be the D (5 bases). CDR3 size: 12 residues. Trimming shortened V by 4 bases and J by 5 bases, and 9 bases separated the two germline ends. Germline CDR1 SEHNR, CDR2 FQNEAQ (reference sequence). CDR3 residues: CASSYDYDEQYF. The DNA for the CDR3 is TGTGCCAGCAGCTATGACTATGACGAGCAGTACTTC.

This clone came up a few times. This chain uses TRBV6-1 with TRBJ1-6; D might be TRBD1 (5 bases). This CDR3 comprises 16 residues. CDR1 is MNHNS, CDR2 SASEGT, per germline. The ends were cut back, 2 bases at V and 7 bases at J, with 15 bases in the middle. In DNA, the CDR3 is TGTGCCAGCAGTGAAATCCGGGGGAGGGTAAATTCACCCCTCCACTTT. Protein sequence: CASSEIRGRVNSPLHF.

This chain connects TRBV5-5 to TRBJ1-1; weak D call: TRBD1 (6 bases). Germline CDR1 SGHKS, CDR2 YYEKEE (reference sequence). Trimming took 2 bases from V and 1 from J, leaving 12 bases between them. This CDR3 has 15 residues. As DNA, the CDR3 is TGTGCCAGCAGCTTAAAGGGGGACGGGAACACTGAAGCTTTCTTT. Protein: CASSLKGDGNTEAFF.

Remarks on this clone: The junction shows a germline mismatch at one end, possibly a read error. V gene TRBV7-9 combines with J gene TRBJ2-2; no reliable D call. Germline CDR1 reads SEHNR; CDR2 reads FQNEAQ (reference sequence). This CDR3 region has 14 residues. CDR3 in amino acids: CSSSFRTHTGELFF. The CDR3 nucleotides read TGTTCCAGCAGCTTTAGAACCCACACCGGGGAGCTGTTTTTT.